This T cell receptor beta chain came from a study of Tregs in tolerant kidney transplant recipients. Study outcomes and limitations: Nucleotide sequences could not be compared across some patients' samples due to primer changes. Donor-specific Treg expansion exceeded global Treg expansion in tolerant patients, suggesting antigen drive.

Some clones are missing from TCRdb's copy, which holds only in-frame ones; the method was immunoSEQ multiplex PCR. The data hold under 80,000 clones, with approximately 85% observed a single time. Unstimulated Tregs (CD4+CD25+CD127-) and CD4+CD25- non-Tregs were sorted from PBMCs. V dropped 4 bases and J dropped 3; count of bases not matched to a gene: 12. The CDR3 totals 17 residues. The V gene's germline CDR1 is MDHEN and CDR2 SYDVKM. A word on this clone: Its cognate antigen is unknown.

The starting material was Tregs from blood, obtained before the transplant. J is TRBJ1-5 and V is TRBV28, with 7 bases matching TRBD1. This TCR derives from a human donor who received a combined kidney and bone marrow transplant. The CDR3 bases are TGTGCCAGCAGTTCGGCGGACAGGTCGATTAACAATCAGCCCCAGCATTTT. This translates into CASSSADRSINNQPQHF.